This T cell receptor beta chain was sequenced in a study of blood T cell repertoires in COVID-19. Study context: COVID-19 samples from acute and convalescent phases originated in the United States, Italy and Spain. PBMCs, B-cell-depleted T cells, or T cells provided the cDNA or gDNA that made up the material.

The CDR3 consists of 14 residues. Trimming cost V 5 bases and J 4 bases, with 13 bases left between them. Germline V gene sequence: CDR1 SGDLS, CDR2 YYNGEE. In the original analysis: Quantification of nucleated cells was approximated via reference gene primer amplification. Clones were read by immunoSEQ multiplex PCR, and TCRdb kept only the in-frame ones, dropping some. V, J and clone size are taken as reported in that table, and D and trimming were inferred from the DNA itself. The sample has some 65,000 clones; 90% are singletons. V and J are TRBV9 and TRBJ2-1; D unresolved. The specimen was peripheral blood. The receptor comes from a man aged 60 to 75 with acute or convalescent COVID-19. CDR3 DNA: TGTGCCAGCAGTTCTTTTGCCCGGTACAATGAGCAGTTCTTC. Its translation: CASSSFARYNEQFF.